Below are 16 T cell receptor beta chains sequenced from a single sample in a study of PD-L1 blockade in urothelial cancer (dated by TCRdb to about 2017). The method was the immunoSEQ multiplex PCR assay. TCRdb took this table from immuneACCESS and kept in-frame rearrangements with V and J called. Such tables lack part of the clones; where checked against another copy, unresolved V genes explain under half of the gap, and the rest is unexplained. For this sample the table gives about 88,000 clones, of which over 90% were detected only once. The ten largest clones represent more than 8% of the sample. The sequences come from PBMCs, collected around atezolizumab (anti-PD-L1) treatment. These receptors originate from a man aged 55 to 69 with urothelial cancer.

The chain couples TRBV28 to TRBJ2-7, with D tentatively TRBD1 (5 bases). The CDR3 contains 14 residues. Germline assignment: CDR1 MDHEN and CDR2 SYDVKM. Trimming removed 1 base from V and 6 bases from J, with 13 bases in between. This CDR3 reads CASSLSQGSLEQYF. DNA of the CDR3: TGTGCCAGCAGTTTATCTCAGGGTTCCCTCGAGCAGTACTTC.

The rearrangement links TRBV7-9 to TRBJ2-7; D possibly corresponds to TRBD2 (6 bases). This CDR3 has 14 amino acids. V lost 6 bases, J lost 3 bases, and 15 bases lay in between. Germline V gene data show CDR1 as SEHNR and CDR2 as FQNEAQ (reference sequence). DNA for the CDR3: TGTGCCAGCAGTTATTCTAGCGAGTTCTACGAGCAGTACTTC. Translated: CASSYSSEFYEQYF.

The gene calls are TRBV5-4 and TRBJ2-1; 10 nucleotides agree with TRBD2. Trimming cost V 4 bases and J 7 bases; bases outside gene matches: 11. The CDR3 is made up of 16 amino acids. Germline CDR1 is SGHNT and CDR2 is YYREEE (reference sequence). The chain's CDR3 is CASSAALAGVGNEQFF. In nucleotides, the CDR3 is TGTGCCAGCAGCGCCGCTCTAGCGGGAGTAGGGAATGAGCAGTTCTTC. The full variable domain, its missing parts supplied by reference TRBV5-4 and TRBJ2-1, is ETGVTQSPTHLIKTRGQQVTLRCSSQSGHNTVSWYQQALGQGPQFIFQYYREEENGRGNFPPRFSGLQFPNYSSELNVNALELDDSALYLCASSAALAGVGNEQFFGPGTRLTVL.

V usage is TRBV7-3 and J usage is TRBJ2-1; 8 bases align to TRBD2. This CDR3 spans 15 amino acids. Germline V lookup: CDR1 SGHTA, CDR2 FQGTGA. J was trimmed by 5 bases and V by 4 bases; bases with no gene match: 7. The CDR3 spells CASSSGTSYHNEQFF. The CDR3 DNA reads TGTGCCAGCAGCTCCGGGACTAGTTACCACAATGAGCAGTTCTTC.

This chain joins TRBV29-1 and TRBJ2-1; D is unresolved. This CDR3 region has 14 residues. Germline-derived CDR1 and CDR2 are SQVTM and ANQGSEA. V lost 4 bases, J lost 0 bases, and 10 bases lay in between. The CDR3 bases are TGCAGCGTTGCCACACAAAGCTCCTACAATGAGCAGTTCTTC. Its translation is CSVATQSSYNEQFF.

V usage is TRBV18 and J usage is TRBJ1-1; D gene uncertain. CDR1 KGHSH and CDR2 LQKENI come from the germline V gene. This CDR3 is 13 amino acids long. V gave up 3 bases and J gave up 1 base, with 6 bases separating them. The CDR3 DNA reads TGTGCCAGCTCACCCGAGCGGAACACTGAAGCTTTCTTT. Protein product: CASSPERNTEAFF.

The chain has TRBV9 and TRBJ2-7, with D possibly being TRBD2 (6 bases). The V gene lost 1 base and the J gene lost 3 bases, with 17 bases spanning the gap. The germline V gene has CDR1 SGDLS and CDR2 YYNGEE. The CDR3 runs to 16 residues. This CDR3 reads CASSVMAGTSNYEQYF. CDR3 in DNA: TGTGCCAGCAGCGTAATGGCGGGGACCAGCAACTACGAGCAGTACTTC.

The rearrangement joins TRBV4-2 to TRBJ1-2; 7 positions agree with TRBD1. V trimming: 1 base; J trimming: 8 bases; junction bases outside the gene matches: 7. This CDR3 region has 14 residues. In germline, CDR1 is LGHNA, CDR2 YNFKEQ. DNA for the CDR3: TGTGCCAGCAGCCAAGGAGACAGGGAATACGGCTACACCTTC. This gives the protein CASSQGDREYGYTF.

V is TRBV27 and J is TRBJ2-5, with a weak D call TRBD1 (8 bases). The CDR3 has 18 residues. Trimming stripped 0 bases from V and 5 bases from J, with 22 bases between. CDR1 is MNHEY, CDR2 SMNVEV, per germline (reference sequence). CDR3: CASSLSRGVTGGIETQYF. The CDR3 DNA sequence: TGTGCCAGCAGTTTATCCCGGGGGGTTACAGGGGGAATCGAGACCCAGTACTTC.

The CDR3 bases are TGCGCCAGCAGCGCCGGGGGCGGGAGTGGCAATGAGCAGTTCTTC. This encodes CASSAGGGSGNEQFF. V gene TRBV5-1 combines with J gene TRBJ2-1; TRBD2 might be the D (7 bases). This CDR3 region has 15 residues. CDR1 is SGHRS and CDR2 is YFSETQ in the germline V gene. V gave up 4 bases and J gave up 6 bases, with 17 bases separating them.

The chain has TRBV29-1 and TRBJ1-2; D ambiguous. The CDR3 runs 13 residues. Germline assignment: CDR1 SQVTM and CDR2 ANQGSEA. Between the trimmed V and J ends, which lost 4 bases and 4 bases, there was a span of 13 bases. The CDR3 spells CSVGYEELYGYTF. The DNA for the CDR3 is TGCAGCGTTGGGTATGAGGAGCTCTATGGCTACACCTTC.

The chain uses TRBV5-1 and TRBJ1-1; D is ambiguous. Germline CDR1 is SGHRS and CDR2 is YFSETQ. The CDR3 covers 12 residues. Trimming removed 5 bases at V and 6 bases at J, with 11 bases between. The CDR3 spells CASRMEVAEAFF. The CDR3 DNA reads as TGCGCCAGCAGAATGGAGGTTGCTGAAGCTTTCTTT.

This rearrangement joins TRBV5-5 to TRBJ2-5; 8 bases map to TRBD1. This CDR3 contains 13 residues. The germline gives CDR1 SGHKS, CDR2 YYEKEE (reference sequence). V lost 6 bases and J lost 5; bases outside the gene matches: 6. The chain's CDR3 is CASNRGLGETQYF. The CDR3 DNA is TGTGCCAGCAACAGGGGGTTGGGGGAGACCCAGTACTTC.

V is TRBV29-1 and J is TRBJ2-3; 11 nucleotides agree with TRBD1. The CDR3 is 16 amino acids. V shed 4 bases and J 0 bases; nucleotides not matched to a gene: 6. Looked up from germline, CDR1 is SQVTM and CDR2 is ANQGSEA. For the CDR3, the DNA is TGCAGCGTTGCTGGACAGGGGGCTTCTAGCACAGATACGCAGTATTTT. It is translated as CSVAGQGASSTDTQYF.

This clone was detected only once. The CDR3: CASKGQGGGKNTEAFF. The CDR3 DNA sequence: TGTGCCAGCAAAGGACAGGGCGGCGGTAAGAACACTGAAGCTTTCTTT. V is TRBV11-2 and J is TRBJ1-1, with 8 bases fitting TRBD1. With V trimmed by 7 bases and J by 1 base, 11 bases remained unmatched. Germline lookup yields CDR1 SGHAT and CDR2 FQNNGV. The CDR3 runs to 16 residues.

The J gene is TRBJ2-7, the V gene TRBV4-3; tentative D call: TRBD2 (5 bases). V lost 4 bases and J 4 bases, leaving 11 bases between the germline ends. Per the germline V gene, CDR1 is LGHNA and CDR2 is YSLEER. This CDR3 has 13 amino acids. DNA of the CDR3: TGCGCCAGCAGCCTCCAACCGGGATACGAGCAGTACTTC. Protein product: CASSLQPGYEQYF.